The 18 T cell receptor beta chains below come from one sample, sequenced in a study of shared clonotypes between healthy human individuals. Generated by immunoSEQ multiplex PCR, the TCRdb table keeps only in-frame clones and is missing some. This sample carries about 2 million clones, about 95% of them seen once, and the ten largest clones take less than 1.5%. CD45RO-negative cells were positively selected for CCR7, leaving out terminally differentiated effector memory CD45RA+ cells. Sequenced sample: naive CD8+ T cells sorted from blood. These receptors were taken from a man aged 18-30 years in good health.

The rearrangement joins TRBV6-5 to TRBJ2-3; tentatively, D is TRBD2 (6 bases). The CDR3 runs to 15 residues. V was clipped by 0 bases and J by 6 bases, with 13 bases between them. Germline CDR1 reads MNHEY; CDR2 reads SVGAGI. Written as DNA, the CDR3 is TGTGCCAGCAGTTACTCGGTTACTGGGGGGGATACGCAGTATTTT. The encoded protein is CASSYSVTGGDTQYF.

This chain links TRBV7-2 with TRBJ2-7; D unclear. The CDR3 sequence is 16 residues long. The germline V gene has CDR1 SGHTA and CDR2 FQGNSA. Trimming shortened V by 2 bases and J by 1 base, and 15 bases separated the two germline ends. CDR3 nucleotides: TGTGCCAGCAGCTTATCCTCCGGGCCTCTATCCTACGAGCAGTACTTC. Its protein is CASSLSSGPLSYEQYF.

The chain employs TRBV5-6 and TRBJ2-1; D is tentatively TRBD1 or TRBD2 (5 bases each). The germline gives CDR1 SGHDT, CDR2 YYEEEE. V lost 4 bases and J lost 6, with 14 bases in between. This CDR3 region has 14 residues. CDR3 in DNA: TGTGCCAGCAGCCGGGACCTATCCCCCAATGAGCAGTTCTTC. This gives the protein CASSRDLSPNEQFF.

In regard to this clone: This CDR3 is also generated by other DNA sequences in the sample. The CDR3 region is CAISGTGYEQYF. In DNA, the CDR3 is TGTGCCATCAGTGGAACGGGTTACGAGCAGTACTTC. V gene TRBV10-3 combines with J gene TRBJ2-7; D is undetermined. The CDR3 loop spans 12 amino acids. V was shortened by 4 bases and J by 4 bases, with 8 bases between the two germline ends. CDR1 and CDR2 from the germline V gene are ENHRY and SYGVKD.

A remark on this clone: This sample also contains other DNA sequences that code for the same CDR3. The genes are TRBV27 and TRBJ2-7, with D possibly being TRBD2 (6 bases). The CDR3 length is 13 residues. V lost 3 bases and J 5 bases, leaving 11 bases between the germline ends. Germline CDR1 MNHEY, CDR2 SMNVEV (reference sequence). CDR3 sequence (DNA): TGTGCCAGCAGTTTGTCCCGGGGGAACGAGCAGTACTTC. Amino acids: CASSLSRGNEQYF.

The genes are TRBV28 and TRBJ2-7, with TRBD2 identical over 7 bases. With 5 bases clipped from V and 0 bases from J, the junction kept 4 bases outside the gene matches. Germline lookup yields CDR1 MDHEN and CDR2 SYDVKM. The CDR3 consists of 14 residues. The CDR3 DNA follows: TGTGCCAGCAGTAATAGCGGGTTCTCCTACGAGCAGTACTTC. As protein: CASSNSGFSYEQYF.

The chain links TRBV16 to TRBJ1-2, with a possible D match to TRBD1 (6 bases). Germline CDR1 reads KGHSY; CDR2 reads FQNENV. Trimming shortened V by 1 base and J by 3 bases, and 9 bases separated the two germline ends. The CDR3 runs 14 residues. The DNA for the CDR3 is TGTGCCAGCAGCCAATTATCAGGGGACTATGGCTACACCTTC. Translating it yields CASSQLSGDYGYTF.

Regarding this clone: A read error may account for a junction end that differs from germline. The chain is built from TRBV7-8 and TRBJ2-7; no clear D. CDR3 size: 13 residues. Germline V gives CDR1 SGHVS, CDR2 FQNEAQ. Here the CDR3 DNA reads TGTGCCAGTAGCTTGTCTTTTTCCTACGAGCAGTACTTC. Its translation is CASSLSFSYEQYF.

The chain is built from TRBV6-6 and TRBJ2-1, with D tentatively TRBD2 (5 bases). CDR3 length: 13 residues. The V end was cut by 7 bases, the J end by 10 bases, with 17 bases between. The V gene's germline CDR1 is MNHNY and CDR2 SVGAGI (reference sequence). CDR3 sequence reads: CASTLVGGSEQFF. The CDR3 DNA is TGTGCCAGCACCCTGGTGGGCGGGTCGGAGCAGTTCTTC.

A remark on this clone: The identical CDR3 is also encoded by other nucleotide sequences in the sample. The chain combines TRBV9 with TRBJ1-5; no clear D gene. Germline values: CDR1 SGDLS, CDR2 YYNGEE. V was shortened by 0 bases and J by 4 bases, with 11 bases between the two germline ends. The CDR3 consists of 15 residues. This chain's CDR3 is CASSVDGLSNQPQHF. The CDR3 DNA reads as TGTGCCAGCAGCGTAGATGGCCTTTCTAATCAGCCCCAGCATTTT.

The rearrangement links TRBV6-1 to TRBJ1-3; weak D call: TRBD1 (6 bases). The CDR3 spans 15 residues. CDR1 and CDR2 from the germline V gene are MNHNS and SASEGT. With 1 base removed from V and 1 base from J, the gap between germline ends came to 8 bases. The chain's CDR3 is CASSEETGSGNTIYF. CDR3 nucleotides: TGTGCCAGCAGTGAAGAGACAGGATCTGGAAACACCATATATTTT.

The V and J genes are TRBV6-6 and TRBJ2-1, with TRBD2 matching over 10 bases. The CDR3 is 15 residues long. Germline CDR1 MNHNY, CDR2 SVGAGI (reference sequence). Trimming took 4 bases from V and 4 from J; bases not matched to a gene: 4. The CDR3 region is CASSSTSGNYNEQFF. Written as DNA, the CDR3 is TGTGCCAGCAGTTCAACTAGCGGGAATTACAATGAGCAGTTCTTC.

The chain recombines TRBV21-1 with TRBJ2-4; the D call in the table, TRBD2, was not verified against the DNA. TRBV21-1 is marked as a pseudogene. This CDR3 is 9 amino acids long. The CDR3 coding sequence is TGTGCCAGCAGCAAAATTGAGGACTTC. Its translation: CASSKIEDF.

The chain is built from TRBV13 and TRBJ2-1, with 15 positions matching TRBD2. In germline, CDR1 is PRHDT, CDR2 FYEKMQ (reference sequence). Trimming at V came to 5 bases and at J to 4 bases, leaving 9 bases not matched to a gene. The CDR3 sequence is 18 residues long. The DNA of the CDR3 is TGTGCCAGCAGCCTACGGACTAGCGGGAGGGGCGGATACAATGAGCAGTTCTTC. Amino acids: CASSLRTSGRGGYNEQFF.

The chain combines TRBV15 with TRBJ2-1, with 7 bases identical to TRBD2. The CDR3 loop spans 12 amino acids. Germline V gives CDR1 LNHNV, CDR2 YYDKDF (reference sequence). V shed 5 bases, J shed 10 bases, and the junction held 5 bases outside the gene matches. The CDR3: CATSPGRPEQFF. In DNA form, the CDR3 reads TGTGCCACCAGCCCCGGGAGGCCAGAGCAGTTCTTC.

The rearrangement links TRBV2 to TRBJ2-1, with D perhaps matching TRBD2 (6 bases). CDR3 length: 19 residues. CDR1 is SNHLY and CDR2 is FYNNEI in the germline V gene. The ends were cut back, 4 bases at V and 1 base at J, with 23 bases in the middle. The CDR3 here is CASSGGLGPGEGSYNEQFF. The CDR3 DNA follows: TGTGCCAGCAGTGGGGGTTTAGGCCCGGGAGAGGGATCCTACAATGAGCAGTTCTTC.

V and J are TRBV6-1 and TRBJ2-1, with 10 bases identical to TRBD2. The CDR3 has 15 amino acids. Per the germline V gene, CDR1 is MNHNS and CDR2 is SASEGT. After removal of 4 bases from V and 2 bases from J, the junction contained 2 bases not matched to a gene. CDR3 sequence (DNA): TGTGCCAGCAGTGCGGGGACTAGCGCCTACAATGAGCAGTTCTTC. This translates into CASSAGTSAYNEQFF.

The chain uses TRBV4-1 and TRBJ2-7; tentatively, D is TRBD1 or TRBD2 (5 bases each). V lost 1 base to trimming and J lost 5 bases, with 15 bases between them. Germline-derived CDR1 and CDR2 are MGHRA and YSYEKL. The CDR3 length is 15 residues. CDR3 region: CASSQVPGIGDEQYF. The CDR3 DNA sequence: TGCGCCAGCAGCCAAGTCCCGGGGATAGGGGACGAGCAGTACTTC.